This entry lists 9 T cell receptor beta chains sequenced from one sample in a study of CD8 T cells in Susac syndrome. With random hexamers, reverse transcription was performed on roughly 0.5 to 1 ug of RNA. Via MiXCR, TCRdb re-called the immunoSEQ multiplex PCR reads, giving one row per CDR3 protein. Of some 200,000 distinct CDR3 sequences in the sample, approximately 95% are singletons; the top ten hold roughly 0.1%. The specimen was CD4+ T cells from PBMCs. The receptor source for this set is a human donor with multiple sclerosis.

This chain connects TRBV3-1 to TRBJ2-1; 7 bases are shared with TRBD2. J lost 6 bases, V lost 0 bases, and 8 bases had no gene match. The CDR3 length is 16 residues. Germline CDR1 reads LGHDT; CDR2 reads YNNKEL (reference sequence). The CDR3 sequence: CASSQDRAGFANEQFF. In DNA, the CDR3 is TGTGCCAGCAGCCAAGATCGAGCGGGATTTGCCAATGAGCAGTTCTTC.

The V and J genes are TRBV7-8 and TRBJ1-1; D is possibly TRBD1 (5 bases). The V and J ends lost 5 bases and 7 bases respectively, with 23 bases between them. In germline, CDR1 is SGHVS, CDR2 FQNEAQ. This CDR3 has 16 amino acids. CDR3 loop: CASSANAGVSPYEAFF. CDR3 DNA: TGTGCCAGCAGCGCGAACGCGGGGGTAAGCCCCTATGAAGCTTTCTTT.

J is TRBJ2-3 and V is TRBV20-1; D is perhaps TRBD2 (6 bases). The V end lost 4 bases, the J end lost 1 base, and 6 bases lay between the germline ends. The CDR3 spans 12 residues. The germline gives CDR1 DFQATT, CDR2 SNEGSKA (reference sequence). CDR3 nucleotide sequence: TGCAGTGCTACGGGGGGCACAGATACGCAGTATTTT. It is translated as CSATGGTDTQYF.

Written as DNA, the CDR3 is TGCGCCAGCACCGAACAGACAACTGGGGCCAACGTCCTGACTTTC. Amino acids: CASTEQTTGANVLTF. The chain links TRBV5-1 to TRBJ2-6, with D unclear. Trimming took off 6 bases at V and 2 bases at J, with 12 bases between the two ends. The CDR3 runs to 15 residues. Germline lookup yields CDR1 SGHRS and CDR2 YFSETQ.

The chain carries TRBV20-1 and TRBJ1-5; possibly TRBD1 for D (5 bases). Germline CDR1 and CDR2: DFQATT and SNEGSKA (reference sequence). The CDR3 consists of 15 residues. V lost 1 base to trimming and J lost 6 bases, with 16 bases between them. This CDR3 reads CSARVISGRTQPQHF. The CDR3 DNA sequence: TGCAGTGCTAGAGTGATATCAGGGAGGACTCAGCCCCAGCATTTT.

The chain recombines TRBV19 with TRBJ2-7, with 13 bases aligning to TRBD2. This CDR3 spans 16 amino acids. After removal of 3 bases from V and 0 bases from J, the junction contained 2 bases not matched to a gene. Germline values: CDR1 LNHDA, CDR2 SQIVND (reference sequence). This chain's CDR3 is CASSMGLAGHSYEQYF. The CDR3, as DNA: TGTGCCAGTAGTATGGGACTAGCGGGACACTCCTACGAGCAGTACTTC.

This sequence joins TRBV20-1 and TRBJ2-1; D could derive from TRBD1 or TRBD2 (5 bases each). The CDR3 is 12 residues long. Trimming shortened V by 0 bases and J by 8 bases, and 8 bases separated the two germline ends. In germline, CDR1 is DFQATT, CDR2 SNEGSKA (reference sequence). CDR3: CSARDVGDEQFF. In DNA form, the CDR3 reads TGCAGTGCTAGAGATGTGGGGGATGAGCAGTTCTTC.

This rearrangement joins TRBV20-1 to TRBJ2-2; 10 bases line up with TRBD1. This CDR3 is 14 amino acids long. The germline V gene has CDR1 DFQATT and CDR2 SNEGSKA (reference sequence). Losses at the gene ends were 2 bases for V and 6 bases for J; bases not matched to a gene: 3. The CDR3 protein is CSARPGQGSGELFF. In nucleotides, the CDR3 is TGCAGTGCTAGACCGGGACAGGGGTCCGGGGAGCTGTTTTTT.

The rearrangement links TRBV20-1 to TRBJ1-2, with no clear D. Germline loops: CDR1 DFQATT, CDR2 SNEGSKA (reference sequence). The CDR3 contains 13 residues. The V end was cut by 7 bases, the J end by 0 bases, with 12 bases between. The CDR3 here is CSVPLPANYGYTF. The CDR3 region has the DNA TGCAGTGTGCCTTTACCAGCTAACTATGGCTACACCTTC.